A single T cell receptor (beta chain) is shown here with its context. The germline gives CDR1 SGHNT, CDR2 YYREEE (reference sequence). Trimming removed 4 bases from V and 6 bases from J; junction bases left unmatched: 3. The CDR3 has 13 amino acids. This record comes from a study of shared clonotypes between healthy human individuals. The assay was immunoSEQ multiplex PCR, and TCRdb's table has in-frame clones only and misses some. The sample yields about 460,000 clones, 60% to 80% seen once. The rearrangement uses TRBV5-4 and TRBJ1-2; 10 bases align to TRBD1. Sequenced sample: PBMCs. The sequence derives from a woman between 35 and 50 years old in good health. Some clones in this sample may be carry-over from other donors' samples. CDR3 sequence reads: CASSAGTGDGYTF. For the CDR3, the DNA is TGTGCCAGCAGCGCCGGGACAGGGGATGGCTACACCTTC.